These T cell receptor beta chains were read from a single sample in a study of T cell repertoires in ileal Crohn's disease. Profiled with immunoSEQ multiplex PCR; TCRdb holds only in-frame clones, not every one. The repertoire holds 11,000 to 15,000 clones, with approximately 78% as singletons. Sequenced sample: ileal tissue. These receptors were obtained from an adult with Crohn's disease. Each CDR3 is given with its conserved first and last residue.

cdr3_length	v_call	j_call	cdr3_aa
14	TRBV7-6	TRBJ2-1	CASSLELADNEQFF
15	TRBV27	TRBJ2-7	CASSRRQGAPYEQYF
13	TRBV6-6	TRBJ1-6	CASSYSEDSPLHF
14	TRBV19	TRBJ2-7	CASNRDRASGEQYF
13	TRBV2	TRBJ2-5	CASRGLALRTQYF
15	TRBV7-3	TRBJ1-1	CASSPRQGVGAEAFF
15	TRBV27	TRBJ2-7	CASSPRQSSSYEQYF
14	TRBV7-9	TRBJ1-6	CATQRGGQDSPLHF
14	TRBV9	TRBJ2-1	CASSVGGLGNEQFF
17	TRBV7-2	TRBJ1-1	CASSLRGRGDLNTEAFF
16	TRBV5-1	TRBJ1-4	CASSSNPTGGSEKLFF
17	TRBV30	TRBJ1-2	CAWSAGERSGGVNGYTF
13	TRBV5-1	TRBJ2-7	CASSRSPPPEQYF
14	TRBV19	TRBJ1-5	CASRTGQVNQPQHF
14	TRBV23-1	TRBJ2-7	CASAHPTRQGKQYF
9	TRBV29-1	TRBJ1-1	CSVDFEAFF
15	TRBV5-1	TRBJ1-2	CASSSSLGENYGYTF
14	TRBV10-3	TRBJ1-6	CAISAGRENSPLHF
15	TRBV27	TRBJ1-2	CASSSLIGQFDGYTF
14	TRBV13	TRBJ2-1	CASSLGLARHEQFF
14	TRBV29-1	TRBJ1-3	CSVAGTGAGNTIYF
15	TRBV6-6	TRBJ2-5	CASSNRQGVRETQYF
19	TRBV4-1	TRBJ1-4	CASSPRPAGALTTNEKLFF
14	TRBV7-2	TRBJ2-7	CASGPGQGQRAQYF
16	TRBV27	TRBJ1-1	CASSRTGIGLNTEAFF
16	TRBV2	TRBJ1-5	CASSDGGRTMNQPQHF
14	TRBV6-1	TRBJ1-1	CASSWTGGWSEAFF
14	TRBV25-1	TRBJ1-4	CASSESGAGEKLFF
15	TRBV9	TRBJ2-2	CASSGEGLITGELFF
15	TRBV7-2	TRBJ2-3	CASSLAPGGGDTQYF
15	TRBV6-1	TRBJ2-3	CASSEAPPGWDTQYF
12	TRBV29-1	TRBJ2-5	CSVVLSGETQYF
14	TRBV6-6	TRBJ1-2	CASSGTGGAYGYTF
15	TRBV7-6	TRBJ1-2	CASSLVAGENYGYTF
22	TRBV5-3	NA	CARSFSRGVRQPRTSRPYEQYF
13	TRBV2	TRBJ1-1	CASSEDRARGAFF
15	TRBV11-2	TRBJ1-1	CASSFTGGRNTEAFF
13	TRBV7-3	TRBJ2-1	CASSPQAYNEQFF
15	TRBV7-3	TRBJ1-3	CASSLDGGAGNTIYF
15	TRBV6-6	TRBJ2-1	CASRSGTGGGNEQFF
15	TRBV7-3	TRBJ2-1	CASSLLAGRYNEQFF
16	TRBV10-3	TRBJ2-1	CAITPGSGSSYNEQFF
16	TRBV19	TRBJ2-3	CASSIGRLSSTDTQYF
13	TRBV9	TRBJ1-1	CASSVGVTGKAFF
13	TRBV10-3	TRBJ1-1	CAISVGANTEAFF
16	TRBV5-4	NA	CASSADVNGGAYEQYF
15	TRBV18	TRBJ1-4	CASSPRTAFNEKLFF
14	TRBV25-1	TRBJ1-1	CATRKGGGDTEAFF
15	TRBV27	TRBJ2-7	CASNPSRTASYEQYF
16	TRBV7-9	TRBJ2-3	CASSLSRSTGTDTQYF
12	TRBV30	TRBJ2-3	CAWSPGGDTQYF
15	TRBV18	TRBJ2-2	CASSPNRANTGELFF
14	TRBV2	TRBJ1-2	CASSLLQDFGGYTF